This entry lists 19 T cell receptor beta chains sequenced from one sample in a study of cytomegalovirus exposure and HLA in healthy donors. Researchers ran the PCR with 60 Vbeta and 13 Jbeta primers. TCRdb's copy holds only in-frame clones and misses some; the assay was immunoSEQ multiplex PCR. This sample's table has roughly 40,000 clones. The sequenced sample consisted of PBMCs. These receptors were taken from a male donor in good health and CMV-seronegative.

The chain uses TRBV5-6 and TRBJ1-5; D is unclear. The CDR3 has 13 amino acids. In germline, CDR1 is SGHDT, CDR2 YYEEEE. The germline V and J ends were trimmed by 6 bases and 2 bases, with 9 bases remaining between them. The CDR3 here is CASKRQGNQPQHF. Here the CDR3 DNA reads TGTGCCAGCAAACGGCAGGGCAATCAGCCCCAGCATTTT.

The gene calls are TRBV6-1 and TRBJ2-7; 9 bases match TRBD2. The CDR3 is 15 residues long. With V trimmed by 4 bases and J by 4 bases, 8 bases remained unmatched. Looked up from germline, CDR1 is MNHNS and CDR2 is SASEGT. The CDR3 reads CASSASGLANYEQYF. CDR3 DNA: TGTGCCAGCAGTGCGAGTGGACTAGCGAATTACGAGCAGTACTTC.

A word on this clone: Other DNA sequences in the sample encode the same CDR3. The CDR3 loop reads CASSSKTGTGYLVAFF. DNA of the CDR3: TGTGCCAGCAGTTCAAAGACCGGGACAGGGTATCTGGTGGCTTTCTTT. The rearrangement joins TRBV5-4 to TRBJ1-1, with TRBD1 identical over 9 bases. The trim removed 5 bases at V and 11 bases at J, leaving 19 bases unmatched. The CDR3 covers 16 residues. CDR1 is SGHNT, CDR2 YYREEE, per germline (reference sequence).

This rearrangement joins TRBV19 to TRBJ2-2, with 11 bases that match TRBD2. The CDR3 length is 16 residues. V lost 7 bases to trimming and J lost 4 bases; unmatched junction nucleotides: 8. Germline CDR1 and CDR2: LNHDA and SQIVND (reference sequence). The CDR3 DNA sequence: TGTGCCAGTATCTCCACTAGCGGGAGAGGCACCGGGGAGCTGTTTTTT. This encodes CASISTSGRGTGELFF.

The chain recombines TRBV5-1 with TRBJ2-1; 10 nucleotides line up with TRBD2. Germline V gene lookup returns CDR1 SGHRS and CDR2 YFSETQ. Trimming at V came to 3 bases and at J to 4 bases, leaving 16 bases not matched to a gene. This CDR3 spans 19 amino acids. DNA of the CDR3: TGCGCCAGCAGCTCGAAGACGGCGCTAGGACTAGCGGCATACAATGAGCAGTTCTTC. It translates to CASSSKTALGLAAYNEQFF.

The chain carries TRBV7-2 and TRBJ2-5; D is ambiguous. The CDR3 covers 12 residues. With 0 bases removed from V and 5 bases from J, the gap between germline ends came to 4 bases. Germline CDR1 reads SGHTA; CDR2 reads FQGNSA. CDR3: CASSLARETQYF. The CDR3 bases are TGTGCCAGCAGCTTAGCGCGGGAGACCCAGTACTTC. The complete variable domain, with remaining parts taken from reference TRBV7-2 and TRBJ2-5, reads GAGVSQSPSNKVTEKGKDVELRCDPISGHTALYWYRQSLGQGLEFLIYFQGNSAPDKSGLPSDRFSAERTGGSVSTLTIQRTQQEDSAVYLCASSLARETQYFGPGTRLLVL.

The chain combines TRBV7-8 with TRBJ2-7; 7 bases match TRBD2. Germline V lookup: CDR1 SGHVS, CDR2 FQNEAQ. The length of the CDR3 is 16 residues. With 2 bases clipped from V and 3 bases from J, the junction kept 10 bases outside the gene matches. CDR3 protein: CASSLLAASIGYEQYF. In DNA, the CDR3 is TGTGCCAGCAGCTTACTAGCGGCCTCGATTGGCTACGAGCAGTACTTC. Filled out from reference TRBV7-8 and TRBJ2-7, the complete variable domain reads GAGVSQSPRYKVAKRGQDVALRCDPISGHVSLFWYQQALGQGPEFLTYFQNEAQLDKSGLPSDRFFAERPEGSVSTLKIQRTQQEDSAVYLCASSLLAASIGYEQYFGPGTRLTVT.

The chain joins TRBV6-5 to TRBJ2-1; TRBD2 matches at 9 bases. The CDR3 is 15 amino acids. The V gene's germline CDR1 is MNHEY and CDR2 SVGAGI. J was trimmed by 7 bases and V by 4 bases; bases with no gene match: 8. The CDR3 region is CASSLAGDHVNEQFF. The DNA for the CDR3 is TGTGCCAGCAGTTTAGCGGGAGACCACGTAAATGAGCAGTTCTTC.

The chain couples TRBV30 to TRBJ2-7; TRBD1 matches 8 bases. Per the germline V gene, CDR1 is GTSNPN and CDR2 is SVGIG (reference sequence). CDR3 length: 17 amino acids. Trimming at V came to 1 base and at J to 3 bases, leaving 14 bases not matched to a gene. This CDR3 is CAWSAGRWTGKSYEQYF. The CDR3 nucleotides read TGTGCCTGGAGTGCCGGACGATGGACAGGGAAGAGCTACGAGCAGTACTTC.

The chain is built from TRBV27 and TRBJ2-2, with D possibly being TRBD2 (6 bases). The CDR3 is 14 residues long. CDR1 and CDR2 from the germline V gene are MNHEY and SMNVEV (reference sequence). V was shortened by 8 bases and J by 7 bases, with 17 bases between the two germline ends. CDR3 loop: CASSSGSSGGELFF. DNA of the CDR3: TGTGCCAGCTCATCCGGGAGTTCTGGCGGGGAGCTGTTTTTT.

J is TRBJ2-5 and V is TRBV2; the D is unclear. The J call is doubtful: the DNA matches TRBJ2-7 better. In germline, CDR1 is SNHLY, CDR2 FYNNEI. The CDR3 has 14 residues. CDR3 nucleotides: TGTGCCAGCAATTATTCCCCTCCCGTCTACGAGCAGTACTTC. This sequence encodes CASNYSPPVYEQYF.

The V gene is TRBV7-3, the J gene TRBJ2-2; no firm D call. The CDR3 spans 9 residues. In germline, CDR1 is SGHTA, CDR2 FQGTGA. CDR3 coding DNA: TGTCCTTTTTCCGGGGAGCTGTTTTTT. It translates to CPFSGELFF.

The rearrangement joins TRBV5-1 to TRBJ2-2; D is unclear. The CDR3 has 14 amino acids. Germline CDR1 reads SGHRS; CDR2 reads YFSETQ. With 6 bases removed from V and 5 bases from J, the gap between germline ends came to 14 bases. The CDR3 DNA reads as TGCGCCAGCAAGGCTGTGTACGGGACCGGGGAGCTGTTTTTT. It yields the protein CASKAVYGTGELFF.

V and J are TRBV7-9 and TRBJ1-1, with D unclear. Per the germline V gene, CDR1 is SEHNR and CDR2 is FQNEAQ (reference sequence). CDR3 size: 13 residues. Trimming left V 6 bases short and J 10 bases short, with 18 bases between. CDR3 nucleotide sequence: TGTGCCAGCAGTTCCGAGGGTTTCTCGCTAGCTTTCTTT. This gives the protein CASSSEGFSLAFF.

This chain joins TRBV5-1 and TRBJ2-2; 7 bases are a match to TRBD1. The CDR3 contains 14 residues. After removal of 5 bases from V and 7 bases from J, the junction contained 8 bases not matched to a gene. Per the germline V gene, CDR1 is SGHRS and CDR2 is YFSETQ. For the CDR3, the DNA is TGCGCCAGCAGACTTACAGGGGACGGCGGGGAGCTGTTTTTT. As protein: CASRLTGDGGELFF.

V gene TRBV5-1 combines with J gene TRBJ2-5, with TRBD2 identical over 11 bases. J gave up 5 bases and V 0 bases, and 9 bases lay outside the gene matches. The V gene's germline CDR1 is SGHRS and CDR2 YFSETQ. This CDR3 is 17 amino acids long. As DNA, the CDR3 is TGCGCCAGCAGCTTGGGAGGTAGCGGGAGGGCCTCGGAGACCCAGTACTTC. Its protein is CASSLGGSGRASETQYF. Looking up the rest from reference TRBV5-1 and TRBJ2-5 gives the full variable domain: KAGVTQTPRYLIKTRGQQVTLSCSPISGHRSVSWYQQTPGQGLQFLFEYFSETQRNKGNFPGRFSGRQFSNSRSEMNVSTLELGDSALYLCASSLGGSGRASETQYFGPGTRLLVL.

CDR3 sequence reads: CASRGQGQNQPQHF. Here the CDR3 DNA reads TGTGCCAGCAGGGGACAGGGGCAGAATCAGCCCCAGCATTTT. The chain is built from TRBV25-1 and TRBJ1-5; 10 bases fit TRBD1. Trimming removed 6 bases from V and 4 bases from J; junction bases left unmatched: 3. Germline assignment: CDR1 MGHDK and CDR2 SYGVNS. The CDR3 has 14 residues.

V usage is TRBV27 and J usage is TRBJ2-5; D gene ambiguous. The CDR3 length is 17 residues. CDR1 is MNHEY and CDR2 is SMNVEV in the germline V gene (reference sequence). V gave up 5 bases and J gave up 3 bases, with 22 bases separating them. The CDR3 DNA is TGTGCCAGCAGTCAGGTATTGAGTCTATCTGGAAAAGAGACCCAGTACTTC. This translates into CASSQVLSLSGKETQYF.

V gene TRBV5-6 combines with J gene TRBJ2-7; no definite D call. CDR3 length: 11 residues. V shed 2 bases and J shed 3 bases, with 3 bases lying between them. In germline, CDR1 is SGHDT, CDR2 YYEEEE. In nucleotides, the CDR3 is TGTGCCAGCAGCTTCTACTACGAGCAGTACTTC. It encodes CASSFYYEQYF.